These 9 T cell receptor beta chains came from one sample sequenced in a study of control samples from healthy donors and cancer patients. Sequencing was performed with immunoSEQ multiplex PCR; in TCRdb, only in-frame clones are kept and a portion is missing. The table has approximately 170,000 clones, 90% to 95% seen once; the top ten hold approximately 1.5%. The sequenced sample consisted of blood. The receptor source for this set is a man under 40 in good health.

This sequence joins TRBV5-4 and TRBJ2-5, with unresolved D. The CDR3 is made up of 14 amino acids. Germline CDR1 is SGHNT and CDR2 is YYREEE (reference sequence). The V end was cut by 4 bases, the J end by 0 bases, with 10 bases between. The CDR3 is CASSEDLYQETQYF. CDR3 in DNA: TGTGCCAGCAGCGAGGATCTATACCAAGAGACCCAGTACTTC.

This clone was observed a single time. The genes are TRBV10-3 and TRBJ2-7; the D gene is possibly TRBD1 (6 bases). This CDR3 is built from 13 residues. CDR1 and CDR2 (germline): ENHRY, SYGVKD. Trimming removed 3 bases from V and 5 bases from J, with 11 bases in between. CDR3 sequence reads: CAISDQGLNEQYF. As DNA, the CDR3 is TGTGCCATCAGTGATCAGGGGCTCAACGAGCAGTACTTC.

The chain employs TRBV19 and TRBJ1-5; 7 bases map to TRBD1. Per germline, CDR1 LNHDA and CDR2 SQIVND (reference sequence). This CDR3 is built from 15 residues. J gave up 0 bases and V 6 bases, and 5 bases lay outside the gene matches. CDR3 loop: CASRKGQNSNQPQHF. The CDR3 region has the DNA TGTGCCAGTAGGAAGGGACAGAATAGCAATCAGCCCCAGCATTTT.

CDR3 amino acids: CASSLDGKRVTEAFF. CDR3 DNA sequence: TGTGCCAGCAGTTTAGACGGAAAACGGGTCACTGAAGCTTTCTTT. The chain recombines TRBV28 with TRBJ1-1, with unresolved D. CDR3 length: 15 residues. Germline V gene lookup returns CDR1 MDHEN and CDR2 SYDVKM. V shed 2 bases and J shed 4 bases, with 14 bases lying between them.

V gene TRBV3-1 (or the pseudogene TRBV3-2) combines with J gene TRBJ2-3; 9 positions match TRBD2. The CDR3 sequence is 18 residues long. Unmatched junction bases numbered 10, after V lost 2 bases and J lost 1 base. The V gene's germline CDR1 is LGHDT and CDR2 YNNKEL (reference sequence). The CDR3 DNA reads TGTGCCAGCAGCCAATTCTTCTTGCGGGGGGGTGGCACAGATACGCAGTATTTT. Protein product: CASSQFFLRGGGTDTQYF.

J is TRBJ1-2 and V is TRBV5-5; 9 bases are a match to TRBD1. V was pared by 3 bases and J by 4 bases, with 7 bases of the junction left unmatched. Germline V gives CDR1 SGHKS, CDR2 YYEKEE (reference sequence). CDR3 size: 15 residues. CDR3 DNA: TGTGCCAGCAGCTCCCCGACAGGGGGATCCTATGGCTACACCTTC. Amino acid sequence: CASSSPTGGSYGYTF.

J is TRBJ2-7 and V is TRBV27, with a possible D match to TRBD2 (5 bases). V shed 5 bases and J shed 0 bases, with 8 bases lying between them. The CDR3 is made up of 13 amino acids. From germline, CDR1 is MNHEY and CDR2 SMNVEV (reference sequence). The CDR3 region is CASSQTSSYEQYF. In DNA, the CDR3 is TGTGCCAGCAGTCAAACTAGCTCCTACGAGCAGTACTTC.

The V and J genes are TRBV6-5 and TRBJ1-1; no reliable D call. The V gene lost 2 bases and the J gene lost 4 bases, with 2 bases spanning the gap. The CDR3 runs to 11 residues. Germline V gene data show CDR1 as MNHEY and CDR2 as SVGAGI. Here the CDR3 reads CASSYGTEAFF. CDR3 DNA: TGTGCCAGCAGTTACGGCACTGAAGCTTTCTTT.

The V gene is TRBV28, the J gene TRBJ2-2; TRBD2 agrees at 15 bases. The CDR3 is 19 amino acids. The V gene's germline CDR1 is MDHEN and CDR2 SYDVKM. V lost 2 bases and J lost 6; bases outside the gene matches: 10. The CDR3 coding sequence is TGTGCCAGCAGTTTACCCGGACTAGCGGGAGGGCCTTTTGCCGGGGAGCTGTTTTTT. The encoded protein is CASSLPGLAGGPFAGELFF.